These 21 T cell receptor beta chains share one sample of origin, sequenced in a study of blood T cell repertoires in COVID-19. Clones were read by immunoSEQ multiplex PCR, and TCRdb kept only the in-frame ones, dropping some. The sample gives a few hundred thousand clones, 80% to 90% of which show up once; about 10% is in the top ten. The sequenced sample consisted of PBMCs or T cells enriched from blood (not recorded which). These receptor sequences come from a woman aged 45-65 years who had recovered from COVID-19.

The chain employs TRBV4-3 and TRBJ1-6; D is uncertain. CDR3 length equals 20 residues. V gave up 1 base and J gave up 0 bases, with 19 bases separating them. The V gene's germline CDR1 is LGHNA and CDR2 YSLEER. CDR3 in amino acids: CASSQVRSDGTSSYNSPLHF. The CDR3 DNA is TGCGCCAGCAGCCAAGTAAGGTCCGACGGTACTAGCTCCTATAATTCACCCCTCCACTTT.

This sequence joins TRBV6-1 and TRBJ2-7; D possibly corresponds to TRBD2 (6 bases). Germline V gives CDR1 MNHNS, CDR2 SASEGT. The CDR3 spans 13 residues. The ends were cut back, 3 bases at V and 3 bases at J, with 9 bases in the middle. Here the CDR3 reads CASSEEGGYEQYF. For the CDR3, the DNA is TGTGCCAGCAGTGAGGAGGGTGGCTACGAGCAGTACTTC.

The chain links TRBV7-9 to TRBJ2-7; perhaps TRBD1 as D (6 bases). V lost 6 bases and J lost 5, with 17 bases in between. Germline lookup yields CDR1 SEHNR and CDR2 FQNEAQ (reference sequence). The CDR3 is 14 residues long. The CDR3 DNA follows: TGTGCCAGCAGGGACGGGCAGGGGTACCACGAGCAGTACTTC. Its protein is CASRDGQGYHEQYF.

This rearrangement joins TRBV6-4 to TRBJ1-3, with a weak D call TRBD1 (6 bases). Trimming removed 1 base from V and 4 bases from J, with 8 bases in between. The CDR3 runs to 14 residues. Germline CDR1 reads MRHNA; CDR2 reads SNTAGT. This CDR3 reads CASSDWTVGNTIYF. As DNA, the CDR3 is TGTGCCAGCAGTGACTGGACAGTCGGAAACACCATATATTTT.

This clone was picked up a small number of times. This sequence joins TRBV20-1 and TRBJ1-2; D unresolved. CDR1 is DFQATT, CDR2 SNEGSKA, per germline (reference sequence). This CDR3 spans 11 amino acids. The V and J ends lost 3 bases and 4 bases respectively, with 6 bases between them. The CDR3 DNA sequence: TGCAGTGCTAGTCCGGGCTATGGCTACACCTTC. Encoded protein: CSASPGYGYTF.

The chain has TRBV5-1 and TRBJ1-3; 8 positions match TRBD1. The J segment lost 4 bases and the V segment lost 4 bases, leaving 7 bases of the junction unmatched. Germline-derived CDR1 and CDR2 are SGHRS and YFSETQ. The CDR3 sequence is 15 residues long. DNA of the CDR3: TGCGCCAGCAGCCTCGGACAGGGAGCCGGAAACACCATATATTTT. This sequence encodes CASSLGQGAGNTIYF.

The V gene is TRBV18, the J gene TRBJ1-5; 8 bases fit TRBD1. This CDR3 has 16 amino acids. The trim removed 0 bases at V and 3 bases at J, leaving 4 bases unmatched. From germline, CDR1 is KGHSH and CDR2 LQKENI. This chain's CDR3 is CASSPPGTGSNQPQHF. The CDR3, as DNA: TGTGCCAGCTCACCACCGGGGACAGGATCCAATCAGCCCCAGCATTTT.

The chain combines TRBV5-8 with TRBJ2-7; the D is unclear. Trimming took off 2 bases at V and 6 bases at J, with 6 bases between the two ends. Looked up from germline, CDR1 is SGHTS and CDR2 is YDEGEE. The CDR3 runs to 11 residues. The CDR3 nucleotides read TGTGCCAGCAGCTTTCCGGGCGAGCAGTACTTC. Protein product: CASSFPGEQYF.

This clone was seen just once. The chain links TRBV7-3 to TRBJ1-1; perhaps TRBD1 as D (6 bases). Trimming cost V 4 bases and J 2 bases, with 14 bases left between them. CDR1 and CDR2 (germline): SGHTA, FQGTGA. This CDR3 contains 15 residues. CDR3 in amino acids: CASSSQGQGNTEAFF. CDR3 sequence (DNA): TGTGCCAGCAGCTCACAGGGCCAGGGTAACACTGAAGCTTTCTTT.

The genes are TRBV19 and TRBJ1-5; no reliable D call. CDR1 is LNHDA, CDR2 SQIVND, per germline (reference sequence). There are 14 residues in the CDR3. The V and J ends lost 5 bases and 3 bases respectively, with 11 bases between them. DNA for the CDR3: TGTGCCAGTAGTTCCTCAAGAGACAATCAGCCCCAGCATTTT. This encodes CASSSSRDNQPQHF.

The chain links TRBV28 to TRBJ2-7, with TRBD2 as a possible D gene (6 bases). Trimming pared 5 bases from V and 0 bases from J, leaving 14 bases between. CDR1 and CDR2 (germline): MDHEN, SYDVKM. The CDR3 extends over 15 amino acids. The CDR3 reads CASSAAGLSSYEQYF. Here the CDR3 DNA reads TGTGCCAGCAGTGCCGCGGGGCTTTCCTCCTACGAGCAGTACTTC.

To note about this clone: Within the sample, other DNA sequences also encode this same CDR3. CDR3 in DNA: TGTGCCAGCTCACCGCCTAGCTCCTACGAGCAGTACTTC. Residues: CASSPPSSYEQYF. The rearrangement uses TRBV18 and TRBJ2-7; D is unclear. The CDR3 spans 13 residues. V was shortened by 3 bases and J by 0 bases, with 6 bases between the two germline ends. Germline CDR1 KGHSH, CDR2 LQKENI.

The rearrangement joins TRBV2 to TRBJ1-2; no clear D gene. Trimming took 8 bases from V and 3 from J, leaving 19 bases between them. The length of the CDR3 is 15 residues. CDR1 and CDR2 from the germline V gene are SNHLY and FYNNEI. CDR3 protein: CASRPAAPTDYGYTF. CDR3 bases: TGTGCCAGCCGACCAGCGGCCCCGACGGACTATGGCTACACCTTC.

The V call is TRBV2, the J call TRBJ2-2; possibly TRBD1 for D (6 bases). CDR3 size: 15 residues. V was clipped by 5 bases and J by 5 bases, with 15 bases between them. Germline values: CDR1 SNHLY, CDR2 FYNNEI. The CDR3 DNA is TGTGCCAGCAGTCCCCAGGGGAGTAGAACCGGGGAGCTGTTTTTT. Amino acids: CASSPQGSRTGELFF.

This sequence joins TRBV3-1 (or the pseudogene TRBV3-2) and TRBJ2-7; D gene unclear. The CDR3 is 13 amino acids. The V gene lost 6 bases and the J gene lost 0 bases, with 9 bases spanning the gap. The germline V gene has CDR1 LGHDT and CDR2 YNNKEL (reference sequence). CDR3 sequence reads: CASSWAGSYEQYF. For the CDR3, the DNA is TGTGCCAGCAGTTGGGCAGGCTCCTACGAGCAGTACTTC.

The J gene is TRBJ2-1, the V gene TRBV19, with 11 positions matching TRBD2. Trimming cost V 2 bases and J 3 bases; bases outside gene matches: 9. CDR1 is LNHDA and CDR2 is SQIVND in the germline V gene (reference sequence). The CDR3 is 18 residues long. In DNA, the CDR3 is TGTGCCAGTAGTATAAGGCTAGCGGGGGGTGGGTACTACAATGAGCAGTTCTTC. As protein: CASSIRLAGGGYYNEQFF.

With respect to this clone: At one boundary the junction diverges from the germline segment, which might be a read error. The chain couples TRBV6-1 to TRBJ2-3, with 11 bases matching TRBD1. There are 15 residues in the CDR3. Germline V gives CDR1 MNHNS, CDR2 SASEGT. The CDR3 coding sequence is TGTGCCAGCAGAGAAGGGGGACAGGGGGCAGATACGCAGTATTTT. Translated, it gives CASREGGQGADTQYF.

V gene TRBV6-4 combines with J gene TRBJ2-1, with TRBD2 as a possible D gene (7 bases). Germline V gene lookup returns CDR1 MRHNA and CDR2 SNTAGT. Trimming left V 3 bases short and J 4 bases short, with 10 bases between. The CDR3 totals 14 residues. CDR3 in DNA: TGTGCCAGCAGTGAAGGGGGGGCGTACAATGAGCAGTTCTTC. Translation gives CASSEGGAYNEQFF.

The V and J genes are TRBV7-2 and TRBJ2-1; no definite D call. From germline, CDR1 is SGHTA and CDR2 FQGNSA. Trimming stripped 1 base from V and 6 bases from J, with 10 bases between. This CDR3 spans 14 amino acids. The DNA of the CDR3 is TGTGCCAGCAGCTTAGGAGGCCTGTCCAATGAGCAGTTCTTC. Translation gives CASSLGGLSNEQFF. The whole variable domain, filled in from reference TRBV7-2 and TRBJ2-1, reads GAGVSQSPSNKVTEKGKDVELRCDPISGHTALYWYRQSLGQGLEFLIYFQGNSAPDKSGLPSDRFSAERTGGSVSTLTIQRTQQEDSAVYLCASSLGGLSNEQFFGPGTRLTVL.

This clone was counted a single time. In DNA form, the CDR3 reads TGCACCAGCAGCCAACGGGGGGATACCTCCTACGAGCAGTACTTC. Encoded protein: CTSSQRGDTSYEQYF. The J gene is TRBJ2-7, the V gene TRBV1; TRBD2, the table's D call, lacks a check against the DNA. TRBV1 is shown as a pseudogene. The CDR3 is made up of 15 amino acids.

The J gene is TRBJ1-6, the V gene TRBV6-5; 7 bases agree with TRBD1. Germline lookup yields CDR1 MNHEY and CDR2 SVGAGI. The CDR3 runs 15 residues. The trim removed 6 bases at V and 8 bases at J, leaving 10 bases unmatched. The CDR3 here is CASRVDRVFDSPLHF. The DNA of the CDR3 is TGTGCCAGCAGAGTAGACAGGGTTTTCGATTCACCCCTCCACTTT.